This T cell receptor beta chain appears in the sequencing data of a study of cytomegalovirus exposure and HLA in healthy donors. Study-wide points: Researchers counted roughly 150 TCR beta chains as cytomegalovirus-associated.

To note about this clone: Antigen specificity is unknown.

Primers for the PCR totalled 60 Vbeta and 13 Jbeta. The method was immunoSEQ multiplex PCR; TCRdb's version includes in-frame clones alone and lacks a portion of them. The table shows approximately 280,000 clones, with more than 80% occurring only once. The sequencing sample was made of PBMCs. The sequence derives from a man aged 40-49 years in good health and CMV-seropositive.

CDR3 region: CASSAGPAETQYF. Here the CDR3 DNA reads TGTGCCAGCAGCGCAGGGCCGGCGGAGACCCAGTACTTC. The chain couples TRBV9 to TRBJ2-5; tentative D call: TRBD1 (5 bases). The CDR3 totals 13 residues. Trimming removed 3 bases from V and 5 bases from J, with 11 bases in between. Germline assignment: CDR1 SGDLS and CDR2 YYNGEE.